Each of the 29 T cell receptor beta chains below was sequenced from the same sample in a study of glioma-infiltrating T cells after dendritic cell vaccination. This table comes from immunoSEQ multiplex PCR, and its TCRdb copy is limited to in-frame clones, with some not included. The profile shows 85,000 to 95,000 clones, 65% to 90% of them singletons. This sample comprised blood, obtained before dendritic cell vaccination. These receptors were collected from a human donor with glioblastoma.

The chain has TRBV7-3 and TRBJ2-2; weak D call: TRBD1 (6 bases). The CDR3 is made up of 14 amino acids. The V gene's germline CDR1 is SGHTA and CDR2 FQGTGA. V lost 5 bases and J lost 7, with 14 bases in between. CDR3 in amino acids: CASSQGLFNGELFF. CDR3 DNA: TGTGCCAGCAGCCAGGGGTTGTTTAACGGGGAGCTGTTTTTT.

The chain has TRBV18 and TRBJ1-2; a possible D gene is TRBD1 (5 bases). Trimming removed 3 bases from V and 4 bases from J, with 9 bases in between. In germline, CDR1 is KGHSH, CDR2 LQKENI. This CDR3 is built from 13 residues. Here the CDR3 reads CASSPAGGYGYTF. The CDR3 nucleotides are TGTGCCAGCTCACCGGCCGGGGGCTATGGCTACACCTTC.

V is TRBV5-6 and J is TRBJ2-6, with a possible D match to TRBD1 (5 bases). Germline-derived CDR1 and CDR2 are SGHDT and YYEEEE. V was trimmed by 3 bases and J by 1 base, leaving 8 bases between them. There are 15 residues in the CDR3. The CDR3 region has the DNA TGTGCCAGCAGCTCCCAGGGTTCTGGGGCCAACGTCCTGACTTTC. The encoded protein is CASSSQGSGANVLTF.

The V and J genes are TRBV6-5 and TRBJ1-2; 9 bases agree with TRBD1. With V trimmed by 2 bases and J by 10 bases, 11 bases remained unmatched. The CDR3 runs to 15 residues. The germline CDR1 and CDR2 sequences are MNHEY and SVGAGI. Here the CDR3 reads CASSYRRDRDLYYTF. In DNA form, the CDR3 reads TGTGCCAGCAGTTACCGACGGGACAGGGATTTATACTACACCTTC.

V usage is TRBV7-9 and J usage is TRBJ2-7; maybe TRBD1 (6 bases). Germline V lookup: CDR1 SEHNR, CDR2 FQNEAQ (reference sequence). The CDR3 spans 16 residues. V lost 5 bases and J 0 bases, leaving 17 bases between the germline ends. The CDR3 is CASSRTDSSYSYEQYF. As DNA, the CDR3 is TGTGCCAGCAGCAGGACAGACAGTTCTTACTCCTACGAGCAGTACTTC.

V usage is TRBV5-1 and J usage is TRBJ2-4, with 10 positions matching TRBD2. Per the germline V gene, CDR1 is SGHRS and CDR2 is YFSETQ. CDR3 length: 14 amino acids. V trimming: 5 bases; J trimming: 8 bases; junction bases outside the gene matches: 7. The CDR3 DNA follows: TGCGCCAGCAGGGCTAGCGGGGGTCTCTACATTCAGTACTTC. Encoded protein: CASRASGGLYIQYF.

This chain links TRBV6-1 with TRBJ2-2; 7 nucleotides match TRBD1. This CDR3 has 15 residues. CDR1 is MNHNS, CDR2 SASEGT, per germline. Trimming removed 4 bases from V and 6 bases from J; junction bases left unmatched: 8. Here the CDR3 DNA reads TGTGCCAGCAGTGTGGCAGGGGGTACGGCCGGGGAGCTGTTTTTT. Translated, it gives CASSVAGGTAGELFF.

There are a few counts of this clone. The chain recombines TRBV29-1 with TRBJ1-2, with 11 bases aligning to TRBD1. The CDR3 length is 14 residues. With V trimmed by 5 bases and J by 5 bases, 7 bases remained unmatched. Germline values: CDR1 SQVTM, CDR2 ANQGSEA. The CDR3 here is CSVLLWDRGYGYTF. The CDR3 nucleotides are TGCAGCGTTTTACTTTGGGACAGGGGGTATGGCTACACCTTC.

The CDR3 DNA reads TGTGCCAGCACCACACGGGGAGGGGGAGAGACCCAGTACTTC. This encodes CASTTRGGGETQYF. The chain combines TRBV2 with TRBJ2-5; possibly TRBD2 for D (7 bases). The germline V and J ends were trimmed by 7 bases and 4 bases, with 16 bases remaining between them. This CDR3 has 14 amino acids. The germline gives CDR1 SNHLY, CDR2 FYNNEI.

V usage is TRBV7-7 and J usage is TRBJ2-7; D might be TRBD1 (6 bases). Trimming removed 3 bases at V and 1 base at J, with 7 bases between. This CDR3 is built from 13 residues. Looked up from germline, CDR1 is SSHAT and CDR2 is FNYEAQ (reference sequence). The CDR3 sequence: CASSFGQSYEQYF. DNA for the CDR3: TGTGCCAGCAGCTTCGGACAGTCCTACGAGCAGTACTTC.

The chain recombines TRBV28 with TRBJ2-1; D gene unclear. The CDR3 totals 15 residues. The V end was cut by 5 bases, the J end by 6 bases, with 17 bases between. In germline, CDR1 is MDHEN, CDR2 SYDVKM. This CDR3 reads CASSKRANRGNEQFF. For the CDR3, the DNA is TGTGCCAGCAGTAAGCGAGCAAATCGCGGCAATGAGCAGTTCTTC.

The rearrangement links TRBV19 to TRBJ2-6, with D unresolved. Per germline, CDR1 LNHDA and CDR2 SQIVND (reference sequence). With 3 bases removed from V and 0 bases from J, the gap between germline ends came to 9 bases. The CDR3 spans 16 residues. The CDR3 sequence: CASSMVPSSGANVLTF. In nucleotides, the CDR3 is TGTGCCAGTAGTATGGTGCCGAGCTCTGGGGCCAACGTCCTGACTTTC.

J is TRBJ1-1 and V is TRBV19; D perhaps matches TRBD1 (6 bases). Trimming took off 9 bases at V and 2 bases at J, with 16 bases between the two ends. This CDR3 has 14 amino acids. Germline assignment: CDR1 LNHDA and CDR2 SQIVND (reference sequence). The CDR3 loop reads CASSPAQGNTEAFF. The CDR3 DNA is TGTGCCAGCTCTCCGGCACAGGGAAACACTGAAGCTTTCTTT. Combining the CDR3 with reference TRBV19 and TRBJ1-1 gives the whole variable domain DGGITQSPKYLFRKEGQNVTLSCEQNLNHDAMYWYRQDPGQGLRLIYYSQIVNDFQKGDIAEGYSVSREKKESFPLTVTSAQKNPTAFYLCASSPAQGNTEAFFGQGTRLTVV.

Written as DNA, the CDR3 is TGTGCCACCAGCATACAGGGGAAAGTGGGCAATCAGCCCCAGCATTTT. It codes for CATSIQGKVGNQPQHF. This chain joins TRBV15 and TRBJ1-5; TRBD1 matches 7 bases. There are 16 residues in the CDR3. With 4 bases clipped from V and 2 bases from J, the junction kept 8 bases outside the gene matches. The germline CDR1 and CDR2 sequences are LNHNV and YYDKDF (reference sequence).

The chain is built from TRBV6-4 and TRBJ2-2; perhaps TRBD2 as D (5 bases). Germline values: CDR1 MRHNA, CDR2 SNTAGT. This CDR3 contains 14 residues. Trimming pared 5 bases from V and 5 bases from J, leaving 12 bases between. CDR3: CASSKLESTGELFF. CDR3 in DNA: TGTGCCAGCAGTAAACTAGAATCGACCGGGGAGCTGTTTTTT.

The V call is TRBV9, the J call TRBJ2-5, with 10 bases fitting TRBD2. V lost 2 bases to trimming and J lost 5 bases; unmatched junction nucleotides: 9. Germline-derived CDR1 and CDR2 are SGDLS and YYNGEE. This CDR3 has 16 amino acids. For the CDR3, the DNA is TGTGCCAGCAGCGTGGGGACTAGCGATCAGGGGGAGACCCAGTACTTC. Translated: CASSVGTSDQGETQYF. Based on the CDR3 plus reference TRBV9 and TRBJ2-5, the full variable domain is DSGVTQTPKHLITATGQRVTLRCSPRSGDLSVYWYQQSLDQGLQFLIQYYNGEERAKGNILERFSAQQFPDLHSELNLSSLELGDSALYFCASSVGTSDQGETQYFGPGTRLLVL.

The chain joins TRBV6-1 to TRBJ2-4, with D perhaps TRBD2 (6 bases). Trimming left V 5 bases short and J 5 bases short, with 16 bases between. The germline V gene has CDR1 MNHNS and CDR2 SASEGT. This CDR3 is 15 amino acids long. The chain's CDR3 is CASSPLGGSENIQYF. The CDR3 DNA sequence: TGTGCCAGCAGTCCCCTTGGGGGGTCCGAAAACATTCAGTACTTC.

This chain joins TRBV6-5 and TRBJ2-7; TRBD2 matches 9 bases. This CDR3 has 15 residues. J lost 2 bases, V lost 4 bases, and 6 bases had no gene match. Germline assignment: CDR1 MNHEY and CDR2 SVGAGI. The DNA of the CDR3 is TGTGCCAGCAGTTCCGTATCTAGCGGGGCCTACGAGCAGTACTTC. Its protein product is CASSSVSSGAYEQYF.

This clone was recorded only once. The CDR3 DNA reads as TGCAGCGTTGAAGGGGGACAGGGGCCCTCCTACAATGAGCAGTTCTTC. Amino acid sequence: CSVEGGQGPSYNEQFF. V gene TRBV29-1 combines with J gene TRBJ2-1; TRBD1 agrees at 10 bases. In germline, CDR1 is SQVTM, CDR2 ANQGSEA. The CDR3 is made up of 16 amino acids. V trimming: 1 base; J trimming: 0 bases; junction bases outside the gene matches: 3.

This chain uses TRBV5-1 with TRBJ2-1; 8 bases match TRBD2. CDR3 size: 15 residues. V lost 5 bases to trimming and J lost 3 bases; unmatched junction nucleotides: 7. CDR1 is SGHRS and CDR2 is YFSETQ in the germline V gene. CDR3 sequence (DNA): TGCGCCAGCAGTGGCGGGGGGTCCCTCTACAATGAGCAGTTCTTC. Protein product: CASSGGGSLYNEQFF.

The chain uses TRBV15 and TRBJ1-2; 7 bases map to TRBD1. The CDR3 covers 17 residues. Trimming took 3 bases from V and 8 from J; bases not matched to a gene: 18. The germline V gene encodes CDR1 LNHNV and CDR2 YYDKDF (reference sequence). CDR3 amino acids: CATSSNQITGAFEGYTF. CDR3 coding DNA: TGTGCCACCAGCAGCAACCAAATTACAGGGGCCTTTGAAGGCTACACCTTC.

The chain employs TRBV9 and TRBJ2-2; D is possibly TRBD1 (5 bases). Germline CDR1 reads SGDLS; CDR2 reads YYNGEE. The CDR3 loop spans 14 amino acids. Deletions cut 2 bases from V and 1 base from J, with 6 bases between. The CDR3 loop reads CASSVQGNTGELFF. The CDR3 bases are TGTGCCAGCAGCGTTCAGGGGAACACCGGGGAGCTGTTTTTT.

V and J are TRBV7-9 and TRBJ2-1; D remains ambiguous. V shed 5 bases and J shed 0 bases, with 14 bases lying between them. This CDR3 spans 16 amino acids. Germline V gene data show CDR1 as SEHNR and CDR2 as FQNEAQ (reference sequence). CDR3 region: CASSLGSWSSYNEQFF. The CDR3 bases are TGTGCCAGCAGCCTCGGATCCTGGAGCTCCTACAATGAGCAGTTCTTC.

This sequence joins TRBV10-1 and TRBJ1-6, with D perhaps TRBD1 (5 bases). This CDR3 has 13 amino acids. Germline V gene sequence: CDR1 WNHNN, CDR2 SYGVQD (reference sequence). Trimming cost V 0 bases and J 11 bases, with 8 bases left between them. For the CDR3, the DNA is TGCGCCAGCAGTGAGTCGTGGGGGGCACCCCTCCACTTT. Translating it yields CASSESWGAPLHF.

J is TRBJ2-4 and V is TRBV19; a weak D match, TRBD1 (6 bases). Germline loops: CDR1 LNHDA, CDR2 SQIVND (reference sequence). CDR3 length: 16 amino acids. V was shortened by 5 bases and J by 9 bases, with 23 bases between the two germline ends. CDR3 loop: CASSPPLGAGLGIQYF. DNA of the CDR3: TGTGCCAGTAGTCCACCCCTGGGGGCAGGTTTAGGCATTCAGTACTTC.

The chain carries TRBV10-3 and TRBJ2-7, with D perhaps TRBD1 (6 bases). Trimming pared 6 bases from V and 5 bases from J, leaving 17 bases between. Germline V gives CDR1 ENHRY, CDR2 SYGVKD. The CDR3 is 14 amino acids. The CDR3 nucleotides are TGTGCCATCAGCGAGACTGGGGGCAGCGACGAGCAGTACTTC. This translates into CAISETGGSDEQYF.

The chain carries TRBV13 and TRBJ2-7, with D tentatively TRBD1 (6 bases). Deletions cut 2 bases from V and 6 bases from J, with 14 bases between. This CDR3 has 14 amino acids. CDR1 is PRHDT, CDR2 FYEKMQ, per germline (reference sequence). The CDR3 reads CASSLTGQLLEQYF. The CDR3 nucleotides are TGTGCCAGCAGCTTAACGGGACAACTCCTCGAGCAGTACTTC.

This chain uses TRBV4-3 with TRBJ2-3, with a possible D match to TRBD2 (7 bases). Germline V gene lookup returns CDR1 LGHNA and CDR2 YSLEER. CDR3 length equals 17 residues. The germline V and J ends were trimmed by 0 bases and 2 bases, with 15 bases remaining between them. CDR3 DNA sequence: TGCGCCAGCAGCCAAGATCGGGTCGGGGGGCTCACAGATACGCAGTATTTT. This sequence encodes CASSQDRVGGLTDTQYF.

The rearrangement links TRBV11-2 to TRBJ2-5; D possibly corresponds to TRBD2 (5 bases). CDR1 is SGHAT and CDR2 is FQNNGV in the germline V gene. Trimming took 5 bases from V and 4 from J, leaving 8 bases between them. The CDR3 has 12 amino acids. CDR3 in amino acids: CASSGLSETQYF. In DNA, the CDR3 is TGTGCCAGCAGCGGACTGTCAGAGACCCAGTACTTC. The full variable domain, with the rest looked up from reference TRBV11-2 and TRBJ2-5, is EAGVAQSPRYKIIEKRQSVAFWCNPISGHATLYWYQQILGQGPKLLIQFQNNGVVDDSQLPKDRFSAERLKGVDSTLKIQPAKLEDSAVYLCASSGLSETQYFGPGTRLLVL.